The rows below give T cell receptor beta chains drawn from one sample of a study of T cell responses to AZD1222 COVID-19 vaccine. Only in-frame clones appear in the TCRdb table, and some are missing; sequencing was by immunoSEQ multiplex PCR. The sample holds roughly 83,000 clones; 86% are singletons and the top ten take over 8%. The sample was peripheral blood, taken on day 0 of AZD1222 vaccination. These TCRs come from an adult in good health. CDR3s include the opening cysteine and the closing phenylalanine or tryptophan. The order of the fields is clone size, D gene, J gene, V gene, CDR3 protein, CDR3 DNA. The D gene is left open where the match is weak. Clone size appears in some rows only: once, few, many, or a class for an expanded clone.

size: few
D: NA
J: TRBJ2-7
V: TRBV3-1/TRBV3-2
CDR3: CASSQVVDEQYF
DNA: TGTGCCAGCAGCCAAGTTGTCGACGAGCAGTACTTC

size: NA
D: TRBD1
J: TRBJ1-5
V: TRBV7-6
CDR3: CASSPYGTGGDQPQHF
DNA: TGTGCCAGCAGCCCCTACGGGACAGGGGGCGATCAGCCCCAGCATTTT

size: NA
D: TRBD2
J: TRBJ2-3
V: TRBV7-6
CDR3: CASSLAIAGFRRTSTDTQYF
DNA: TGTGCCAGCAGCTTAGCTATAGCGGGATTCCGTAGAACTAGCACAGATACGCAGTATTTT

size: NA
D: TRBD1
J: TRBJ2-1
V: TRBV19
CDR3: CASSHRGDNEQFF
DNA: TGTGCCAGTAGTCACAGGGGAGACAATGAGCAGTTCTTC

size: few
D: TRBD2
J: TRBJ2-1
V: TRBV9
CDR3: CASSVGIASSGRVEQFF
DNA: TGTGCCAGCAGCGTAGGCATAGCGTCTAGCGGGAGGGTTGAGCAGTTCTTC

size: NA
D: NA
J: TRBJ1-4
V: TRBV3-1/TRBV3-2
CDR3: CASSPSLANEKLFF
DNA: TGTGCCAGCAGCCCCTCCCTGGCTAATGAAAAACTGTTTTTT

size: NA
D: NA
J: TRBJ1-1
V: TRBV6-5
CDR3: CASTEVGAPEAFF
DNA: TGTGCCAGCACCGAGGTGGGGGCTCCCGAGGCTTTCTTT

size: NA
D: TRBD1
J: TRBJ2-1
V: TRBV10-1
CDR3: CASSGQGSAYNEQFF
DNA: TGCGCCAGCAGTGGACAGGGGAGCGCCTACAATGAGCAGTTCTTC

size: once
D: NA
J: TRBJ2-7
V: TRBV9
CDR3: CASSVGGAVNEQYF
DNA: TGTGCCAGCAGCGTAGGAGGGGCGGTCAACGAGCAGTACTTC

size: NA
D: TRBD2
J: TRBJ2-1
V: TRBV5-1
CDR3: CASGLAGVSYNEQFF
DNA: TGCGCCAGCGGACTAGCGGGGGTCTCCTACAATGAGCAGTTCTTC

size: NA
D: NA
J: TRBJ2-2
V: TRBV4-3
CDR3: CASSQGTANTGELFF
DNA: TGCGCCAGCAGCCAAGGGACAGCGAACACCGGGGAGCTGTTTTTT

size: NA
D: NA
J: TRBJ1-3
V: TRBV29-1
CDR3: CSVVLPRDYSGNTIYF
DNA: TGCAGCGTTGTGCTCCCGCGGGACTACTCTGGAAACACCATATATTTT

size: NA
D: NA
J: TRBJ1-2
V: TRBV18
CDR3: CASSPSDGDNYGYTF
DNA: TGTGCCAGCTCACCTTCGGACGGGGATAACTATGGCTACACCTTC

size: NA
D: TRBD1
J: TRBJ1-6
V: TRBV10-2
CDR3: CASTRTGASPLHF
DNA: TGCGCCAGCACGAGGACAGGGGCCTCACCCCTCCACTTT

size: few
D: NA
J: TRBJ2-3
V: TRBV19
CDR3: CASSIGDPRPDTQYF
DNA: TGTGCCAGTAGTATAGGGGACCCCCGTCCAGATACGCAGTATTTT

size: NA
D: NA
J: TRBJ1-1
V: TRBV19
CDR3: CASSIGRYNEAFF
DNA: TGTGCCAGTAGTATTGGGCGTTATAACGAAGCTTTCTTT

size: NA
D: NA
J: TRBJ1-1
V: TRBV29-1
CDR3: CSVEAPAGPMNTEAFF
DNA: TGCAGCGTTGAAGCGCCGGCAGGGCCCATGAACACTGAAGCTTTCTTT

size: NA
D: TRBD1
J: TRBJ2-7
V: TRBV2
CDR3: CASSVDRAAQYYEQYF
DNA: TGTGCCAGCAGCGTGGACAGGGCAGCACAATACTACGAGCAGTACTTC

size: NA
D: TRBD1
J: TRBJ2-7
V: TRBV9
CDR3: CASSLWDRDYEQYF
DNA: TGTGCCAGCAGCCTTTGGGACAGGGACTACGAGCAGTACTTC

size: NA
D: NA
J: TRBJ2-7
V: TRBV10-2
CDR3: CASSESAIEQYF
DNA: TGCGCCAGCAGTGAGTCGGCAATAGAGCAGTACTTC

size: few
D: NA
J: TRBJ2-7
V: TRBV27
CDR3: CASRVQYPTYEQYF
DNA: TGTGCCAGCAGGGTTCAATACCCCACCTACGAGCAGTACTTC

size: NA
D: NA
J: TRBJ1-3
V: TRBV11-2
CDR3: CASSLDRGNTIYF
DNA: TGTGCCAGCAGCTTAGATCGGGGAAACACCATATATTTT

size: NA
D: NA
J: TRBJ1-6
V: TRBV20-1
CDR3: CSASIGKDSPLHF
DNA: TGCAGTGCTAGTATAGGGAAAGATTCACCCCTCCACTTT

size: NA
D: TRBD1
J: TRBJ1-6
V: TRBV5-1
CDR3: CASSTDGTGRGNSPLHF
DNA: TGCGCCAGCAGCACGGACGGGACAGGGCGGGGTAATTCACCCCTCCACTTT

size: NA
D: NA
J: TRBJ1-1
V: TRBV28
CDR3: CATVTVSEAFF
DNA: TGTGCCACCGTCACGGTTAGCGAAGCTTTCTTT

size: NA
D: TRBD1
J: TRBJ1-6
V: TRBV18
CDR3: CASSLSTGLNSPLHF
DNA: TGTGCCAGCTCACTCTCGACAGGGCTGAATTCACCCCTCCACTTT

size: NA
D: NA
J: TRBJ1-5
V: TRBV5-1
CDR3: CASSLAGANQPQHF
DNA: TGCGCCAGCAGCTTGGCAGGGGCGAATCAGCCCCAGCATTTT

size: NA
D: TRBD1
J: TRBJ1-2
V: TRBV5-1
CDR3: CASSLEGTVDGYTF
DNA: TGCGCCAGCAGCTTGGAGGGGACAGTAGATGGCTACACCTTC

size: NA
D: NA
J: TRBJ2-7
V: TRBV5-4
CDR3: CASSTSYEQYF
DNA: TGTGCCAGCAGCACCTCCTACGAGCAGTACTTC

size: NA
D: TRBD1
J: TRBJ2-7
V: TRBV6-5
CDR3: CATSDRVTYEQYF
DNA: TGTGCCACCTCTGACAGGGTAACCTACGAGCAGTACTTC

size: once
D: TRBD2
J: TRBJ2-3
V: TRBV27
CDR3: CASSDSGRALNTQYF
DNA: TGTGCCAGCAGCGATAGCGGGAGGGCCCTAAATACGCAGTATTTT

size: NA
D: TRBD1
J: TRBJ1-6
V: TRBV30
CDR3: CACDRDRGSPLHF
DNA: TGTGCCTGTGACCGGGACAGGGGGTCACCCCTCCACTTT

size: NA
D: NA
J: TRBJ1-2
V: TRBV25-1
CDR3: CASSERAQRGYTF
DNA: TGTGCCAGCAGTGAAAGGGCTCAACGGGGCTACACCTTC

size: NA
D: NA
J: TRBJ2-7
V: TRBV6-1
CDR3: CASSENRPPYEQYF
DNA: TGTGCCAGCAGTGAGAACAGGCCCCCCTACGAGCAGTACTTC

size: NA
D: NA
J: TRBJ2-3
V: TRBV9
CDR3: CASSVAGGALTDTQYF
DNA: TGTGCCAGCAGCGTAGCTGGGGGGGCTCTGACAGATACGCAGTATTTT

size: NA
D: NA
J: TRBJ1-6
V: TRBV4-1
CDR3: CASSQEAWNSPLHF
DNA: TGCGCCAGCAGCCAAGAGGCGTGGAATTCACCCCTCCACTTT

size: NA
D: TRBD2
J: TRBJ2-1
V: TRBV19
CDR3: CASSIGGDFYNEQFF
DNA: TGTGCCAGTAGTATCGGGGGGGACTTCTACAATGAGCAGTTCTTC

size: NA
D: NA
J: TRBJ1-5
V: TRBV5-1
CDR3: CASSPWGLQGGQPQHF
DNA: TGCGCCAGCAGCCCTTGGGGATTACAGGGTGGCCAGCCCCAGCATTTT

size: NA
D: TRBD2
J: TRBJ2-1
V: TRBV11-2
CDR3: CASSSFAGGYNEQFF
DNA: TGTGCCAGCAGCTCCTTTGCGGGGGGCTACAATGAGCAGTTCTTC

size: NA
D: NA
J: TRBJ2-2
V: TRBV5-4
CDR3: CASSLITGELFF
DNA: TGTGCCAGCAGCTTGATTACCGGGGAGCTGTTTTTT

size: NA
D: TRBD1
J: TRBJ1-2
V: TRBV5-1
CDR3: CASSLTGEKYGYTF
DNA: TGCGCCAGCAGCTTGACAGGGGAGAAGTATGGCTACACCTTC

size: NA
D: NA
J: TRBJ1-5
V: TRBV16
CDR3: CASSQSFSNQPQHF
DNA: TGTGCCAGCAGCCAATCTTTTAGCAATCAGCCCCAGCATTTT

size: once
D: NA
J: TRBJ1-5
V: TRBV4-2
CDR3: CASSPQGNSNQPQHF
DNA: TGTGCCAGCAGCCCTCAGGGTAACAGCAATCAGCCCCAGCATTTT

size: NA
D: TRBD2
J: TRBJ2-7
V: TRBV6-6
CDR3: CASSLAGVVYEQYF
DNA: TGTGCCAGCAGCTTAGCGGGAGTTGTTTACGAGCAGTACTTC

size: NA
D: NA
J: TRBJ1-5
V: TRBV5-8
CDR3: CASRAPSYNQPQHF
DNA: TGTGCCAGCAGGGCCCCGTCTTACAATCAGCCCCAGCATTTT

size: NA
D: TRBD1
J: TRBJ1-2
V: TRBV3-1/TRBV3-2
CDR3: CASSPGTVDYGYTF
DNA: TGTGCCAGCAGCCCCGGGACAGTTGACTATGGCTACACCTTC

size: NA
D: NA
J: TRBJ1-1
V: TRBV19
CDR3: CASSVRSSTEAFF
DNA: TGTGCCAGTAGTGTTAGGTCGAGCACTGAAGCTTTCTTT

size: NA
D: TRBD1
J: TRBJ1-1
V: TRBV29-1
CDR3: CSAWDRADRAFF
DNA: TGCAGCGCATGGGACAGGGCCGACCGGGCTTTCTTT

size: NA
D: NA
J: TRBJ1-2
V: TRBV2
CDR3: CASISPLRGYGYTF
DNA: TGTGCCAGCATTAGTCCTCTGCGGGGCTATGGCTACACCTTC

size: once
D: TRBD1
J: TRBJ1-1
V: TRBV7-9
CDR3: CASSLGQRGENTEAFF
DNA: TGTGCCAGCAGCCTGGGACAGCGGGGGGAGAACACTGAAGCTTTCTTT